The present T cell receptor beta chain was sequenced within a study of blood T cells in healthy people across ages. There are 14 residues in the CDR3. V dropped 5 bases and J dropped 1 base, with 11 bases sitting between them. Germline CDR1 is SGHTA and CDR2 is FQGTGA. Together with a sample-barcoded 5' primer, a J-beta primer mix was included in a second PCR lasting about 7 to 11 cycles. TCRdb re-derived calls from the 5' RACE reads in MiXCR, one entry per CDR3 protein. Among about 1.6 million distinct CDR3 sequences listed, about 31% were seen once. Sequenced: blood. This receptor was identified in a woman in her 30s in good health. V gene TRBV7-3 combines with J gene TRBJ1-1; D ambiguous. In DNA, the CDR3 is TGTGCCAGCAGCCGCGGGTGGAAGAACACTGAAGCTTTCTTT. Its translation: CASSRGWKNTEAFF. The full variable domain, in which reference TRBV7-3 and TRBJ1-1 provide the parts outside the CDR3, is GAGVSQTPSNKVTEKGKYVELRCDPISGHTALYWYRQSLGQGPEFLIYFQGTGAADDSGLPNDRFFAVRPEGSVSTLKIQRTERGDSAVYLCASSRGWKNTEAFFGQGTRLTVV.